The 4 T cell receptor beta chains given below trace back to one sample, sequenced in a study of T cells in tuberculosis. Cells were sorted from thawed PBMC rested overnight and stained with GMM-loaded CD1B tetramer, viability dye and anti-CD3. The lipid loaded on the CD1B tetramers was C32 glucose monomycolate from Rhodococcus equi. Assay: immunoSEQ multiplex PCR; the TCRdb copy retains only in-frame clones and omits some. The table records tens of thousands of clones, roughly 90% of them present only once. The specimen was CD1b-GMM tetramer-negative cells sorted from PBMCs. These receptors all come from an adult woman with latent tuberculosis.

The V call is TRBV5-6, the J call TRBJ1-1, with D maybe TRBD1 (6 bases). The CDR3 has 17 amino acids. From germline, CDR1 is SGHDT and CDR2 YYEEEE. V was trimmed by 1 base and J by 0 bases, leaving 16 bases between them. CDR3 DNA: TGTGCCAGCAGCTTGCAAGGGGGGGGCACCTTGAACACTGAAGCTTTCTTT. Its protein is CASSLQGGGTLNTEAFF.

On this clone: One junction end does not reproduce the germline sequence, and a read error may be involved. The same CDR3 can be traced to other DNA sequences in this sample. The V gene is TRBV7-9, the J gene TRBJ1-1; 8 bases fit TRBD1. Germline assignment: CDR1 SEHNR and CDR2 FQNEAQ (reference sequence). CDR3 length: 15 amino acids. CDR3 DNA sequence: TGCGCCAGCAGCCGCCCCGGACAGGGAAACACTGAAGCTTTCTTT. As protein: CASSRPGQGNTEAFF.

This clone was seen a single time. The gene calls are TRBV14 and TRBJ1-2; D perhaps matches TRBD1 (5 bases). Germline loops: CDR1 SGHDN, CDR2 FVKESK. Trimming cost V 0 bases and J 3 bases, with 14 bases left between them. The CDR3 extends over 16 amino acids. The CDR3 region is CASSQDGAEAHYGYTF. DNA of the CDR3: TGTGCCAGCAGCCAAGATGGGGCAGAAGCGCACTATGGCTACACCTTC. The full variable domain, in which reference TRBV14 and TRBJ1-2 provide the parts outside the CDR3, is EAGVTQFPSHSVIEKGQTVTLRCDPISGHDNLYWYRRVMGKEIKFLLHFVKESKQDESGMPNNRFLAERTGGTYSTLKVQPAELEDSGVYFCASSQDGAEAHYGYTFGSGTRLTVV.

This chain connects TRBV29-1 to TRBJ2-7, with 10 bases identical to TRBD2. This CDR3 comprises 13 residues. J gave up 3 bases and V 4 bases, and 3 bases lay outside the gene matches. CDR1 and CDR2 (germline): SQVTM, ANQGSEA. CDR3 sequence (DNA): TGCAGCGTTGGCCTAGCGGGGGACTACGAGCAGTACTTC. It yields the protein CSVGLAGDYEQYF.